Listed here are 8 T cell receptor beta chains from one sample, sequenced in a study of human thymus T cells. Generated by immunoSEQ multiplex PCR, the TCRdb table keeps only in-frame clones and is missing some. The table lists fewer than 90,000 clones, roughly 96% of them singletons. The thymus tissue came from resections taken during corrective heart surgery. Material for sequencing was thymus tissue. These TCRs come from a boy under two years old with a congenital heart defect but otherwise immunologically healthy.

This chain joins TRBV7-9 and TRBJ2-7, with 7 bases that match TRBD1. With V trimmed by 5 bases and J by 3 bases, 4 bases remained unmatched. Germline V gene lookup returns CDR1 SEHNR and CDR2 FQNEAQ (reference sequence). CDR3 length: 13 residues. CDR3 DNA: TGTGCCAGCAGCCCGGGACAGAGCTACGAGCAGTACTTC. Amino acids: CASSPGQSYEQYF. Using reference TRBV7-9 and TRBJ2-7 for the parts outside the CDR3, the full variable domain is DTGVSQNPRHKITKRGQNVTFRCDPISEHNRLYWYRQTLGQGPEFLTYFQNEAQLEKSRLLSDRFSAERPKGSFSTLEIQRTEQGDSAMYLCASSPGQSYEQYFGPGTRLTVT.

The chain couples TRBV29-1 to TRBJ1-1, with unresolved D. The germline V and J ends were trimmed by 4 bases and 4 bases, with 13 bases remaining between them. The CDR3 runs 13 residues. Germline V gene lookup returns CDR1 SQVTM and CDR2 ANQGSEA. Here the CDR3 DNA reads TGCAGCGTTGGGCTGATGACCCCCACTGAAGCTTTCTTT. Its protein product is CSVGLMTPTEAFF.

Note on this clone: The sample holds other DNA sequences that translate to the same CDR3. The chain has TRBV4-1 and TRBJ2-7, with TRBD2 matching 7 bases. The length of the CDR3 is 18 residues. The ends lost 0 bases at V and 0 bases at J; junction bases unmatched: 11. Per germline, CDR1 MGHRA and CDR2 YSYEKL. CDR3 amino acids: CASSQDRWGGLPSYEQYF. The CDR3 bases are TGCGCCAGCAGCCAAGATCGGTGGGGGGGATTACCCTCCTACGAGCAGTACTTC.

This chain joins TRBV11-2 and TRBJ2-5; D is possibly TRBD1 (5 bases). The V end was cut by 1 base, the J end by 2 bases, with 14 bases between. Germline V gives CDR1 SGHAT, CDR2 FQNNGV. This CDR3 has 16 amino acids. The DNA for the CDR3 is TGTGCCAGCAGCTTAGGCCCCAAGACAGCTCAAGAGACCCAGTACTTC. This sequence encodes CASSLGPKTAQETQYF.

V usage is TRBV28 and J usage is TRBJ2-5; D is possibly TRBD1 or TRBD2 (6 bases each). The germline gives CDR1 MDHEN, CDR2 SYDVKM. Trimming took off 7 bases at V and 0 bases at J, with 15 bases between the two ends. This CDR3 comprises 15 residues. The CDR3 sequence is CASKRGEGHQETQYF. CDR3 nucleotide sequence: TGTGCCAGCAAGAGGGGGGAAGGGCACCAAGAGACCCAGTACTTC.

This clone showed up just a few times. The CDR3 DNA reads as TGTGCCAGCAGCCGGGACGGAAATTCACCCCTCCACTTT. Protein sequence: CASSRDGNSPLHF. This chain links TRBV11-1 with TRBJ1-6; TRBD1 might be the D (5 bases). Germline assignment: CDR1 SGHAT and CDR2 FQDESV (reference sequence). The CDR3 totals 13 residues. V lost 5 bases, J lost 7 bases, and 9 bases lay in between.

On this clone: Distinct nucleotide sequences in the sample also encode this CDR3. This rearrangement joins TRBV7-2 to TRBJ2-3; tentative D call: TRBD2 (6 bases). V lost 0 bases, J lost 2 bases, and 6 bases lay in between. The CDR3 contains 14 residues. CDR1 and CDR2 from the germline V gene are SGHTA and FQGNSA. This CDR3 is CASSLAGLTDTQYF. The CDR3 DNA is TGTGCCAGCAGCTTAGCGGGACTCACAGATACGCAGTATTTT. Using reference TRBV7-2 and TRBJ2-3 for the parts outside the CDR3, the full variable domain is GAGVSQSPSNKVTEKGKDVELRCDPISGHTALYWYRQSLGQGLEFLIYFQGNSAPDKSGLPSDRFSAERTGGSVSTLTIQRTQQEDSAVYLCASSLAGLTDTQYFGPGTRLTVL.

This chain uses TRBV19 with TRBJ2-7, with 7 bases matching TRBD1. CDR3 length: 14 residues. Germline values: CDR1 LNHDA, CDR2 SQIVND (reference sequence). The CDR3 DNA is TGTTCAAGTAGTGTGAGGGGGCTTCCCTACGAGCAGTACTTC. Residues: CSSSVRGLPYEQYF.